Reported below is one T cell receptor (beta chain). The data derive from a study of shared clonotypes between healthy human individuals. The CDR3 has 13 residues. With 5 bases removed from V and 8 bases from J, the gap between germline ends came to 12 bases. The germline CDR1 and CDR2 sequences are LNHDA and SQIVND (reference sequence). The data were produced by immunoSEQ multiplex PCR, yet TCRdb's version contains in-frame clones alone and is incomplete. The profile shows fewer than 2.5 million clones, approximately 93% of them singletons. This sequence originates from a man between 18 and 35 years old in good health. Some clones in this sample may be carry-over from other donors' samples. Sample: naive CD4+ T cells from PBMCs. Subset reported: CD45RA+ positively selected. The chain has TRBV19 and TRBJ2-2; tentatively, D is TRBD1 or TRBD2 (5 bases each). The CDR3 sequence is CASSALWGGELFF. In nucleotides, the CDR3 is TGTGCCAGTAGTGCCCTTTGGGGGGGGGAGCTGTTTTTT.